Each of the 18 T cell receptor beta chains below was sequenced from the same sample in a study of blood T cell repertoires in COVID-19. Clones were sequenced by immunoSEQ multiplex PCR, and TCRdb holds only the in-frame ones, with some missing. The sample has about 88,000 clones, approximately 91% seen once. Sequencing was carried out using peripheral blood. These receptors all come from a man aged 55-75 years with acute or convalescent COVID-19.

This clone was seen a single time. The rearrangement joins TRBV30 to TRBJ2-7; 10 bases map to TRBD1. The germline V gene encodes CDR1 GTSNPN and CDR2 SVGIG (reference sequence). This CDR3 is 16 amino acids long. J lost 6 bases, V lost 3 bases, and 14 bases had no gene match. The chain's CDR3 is CAWSHWMGTGVAEQYF. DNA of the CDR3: TGTGCCTGGAGCCACTGGATGGGGACAGGGGTGGCCGAGCAGTACTTC.

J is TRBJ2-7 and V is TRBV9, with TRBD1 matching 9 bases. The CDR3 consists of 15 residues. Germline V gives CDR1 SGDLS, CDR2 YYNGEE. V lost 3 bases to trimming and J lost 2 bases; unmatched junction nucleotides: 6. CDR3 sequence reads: CASSEGTGTTYEQYF. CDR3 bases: TGTGCCAGCAGCGAGGGGACAGGGACCACCTACGAGCAGTACTTC.

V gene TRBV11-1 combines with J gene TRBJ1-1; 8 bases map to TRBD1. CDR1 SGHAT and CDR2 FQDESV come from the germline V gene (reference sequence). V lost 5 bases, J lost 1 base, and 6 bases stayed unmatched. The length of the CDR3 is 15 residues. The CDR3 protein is CASSQLDRENTEAFF. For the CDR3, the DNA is TGTGCCAGCAGCCAATTGGACAGGGAGAACACTGAAGCTTTCTTT. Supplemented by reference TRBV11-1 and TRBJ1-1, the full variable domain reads EAEVAQSPRYKITEKSQAVAFWCDPISGHATLYWYRQILGQGPELLVQFQDESVVDDSQLPKDRFSAERLKGVDSTLKIQPAELGDSAMYLCASSQLDRENTEAFFGQGTRLTVV.

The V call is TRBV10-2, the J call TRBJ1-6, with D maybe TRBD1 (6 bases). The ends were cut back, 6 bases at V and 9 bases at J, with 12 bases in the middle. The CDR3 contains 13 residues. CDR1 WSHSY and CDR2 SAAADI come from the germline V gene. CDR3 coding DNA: TGCGCCAGCAGCGAGACAGGCAGTTCACCCCTCCACTTT. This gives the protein CASSETGSSPLHF.

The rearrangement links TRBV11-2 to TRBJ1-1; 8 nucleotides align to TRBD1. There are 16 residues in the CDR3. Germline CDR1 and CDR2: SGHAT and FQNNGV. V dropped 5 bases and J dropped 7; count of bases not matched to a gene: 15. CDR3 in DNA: TGTGCCAGCAGCCCCCGGTTCGGACAGGGACCGTTTGAAGCTTTCTTT. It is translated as CASSPRFGQGPFEAFF.

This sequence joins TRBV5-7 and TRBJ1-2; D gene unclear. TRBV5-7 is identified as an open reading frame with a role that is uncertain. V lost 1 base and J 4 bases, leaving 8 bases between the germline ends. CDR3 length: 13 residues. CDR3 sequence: CASSLQISYGYTF. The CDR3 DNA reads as TGTGCCAGCAGCTTGCAAATTTCCTATGGCTACACCTTC.

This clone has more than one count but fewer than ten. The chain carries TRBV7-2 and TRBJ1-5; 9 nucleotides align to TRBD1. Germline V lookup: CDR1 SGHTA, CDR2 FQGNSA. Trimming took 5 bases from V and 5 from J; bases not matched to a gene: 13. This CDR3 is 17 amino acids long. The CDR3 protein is CASSPRDTGGLHQPQHF. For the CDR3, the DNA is TGTGCCAGCAGCCCACGCGACACAGGGGGCCTACATCAGCCCCAGCATTTT.

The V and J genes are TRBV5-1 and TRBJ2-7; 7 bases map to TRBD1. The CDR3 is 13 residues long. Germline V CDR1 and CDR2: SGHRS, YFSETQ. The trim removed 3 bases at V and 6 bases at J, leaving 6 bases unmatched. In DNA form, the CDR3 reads TGCGCCAGCAGCTCCTGGGACAGAGGCGAGCAGTACTTC. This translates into CASSSWDRGEQYF.

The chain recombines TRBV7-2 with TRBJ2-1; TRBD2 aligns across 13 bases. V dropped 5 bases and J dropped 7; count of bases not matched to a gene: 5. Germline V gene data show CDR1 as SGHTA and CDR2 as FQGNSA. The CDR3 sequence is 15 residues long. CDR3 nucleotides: TGTGCCAGCAGCAGTACTAGCGGGAGGGGAAATGAGCAGTTCTTC. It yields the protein CASSSTSGRGNEQFF.

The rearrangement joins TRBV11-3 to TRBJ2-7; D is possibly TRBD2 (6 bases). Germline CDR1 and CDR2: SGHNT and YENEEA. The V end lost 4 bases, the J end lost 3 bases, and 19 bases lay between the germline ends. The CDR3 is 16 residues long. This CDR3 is CASSYLTGATSYEQYF. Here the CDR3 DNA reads TGTGCCAGCAGCTACCTGACGGGAGCGACCAGCTACGAGCAGTACTTC.

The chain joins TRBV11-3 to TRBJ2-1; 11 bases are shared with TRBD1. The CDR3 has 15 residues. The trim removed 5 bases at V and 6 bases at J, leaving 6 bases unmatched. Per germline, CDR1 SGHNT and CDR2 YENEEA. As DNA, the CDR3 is TGTGCCAGCAGCAAGGACAGGGGGCTGGCCAATGAGCAGTTCTTC. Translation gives CASSKDRGLANEQFF. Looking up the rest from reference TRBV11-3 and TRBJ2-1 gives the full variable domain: EAGVVQSPRYKIIEKKQPVAFWCNPISGHNTLYWYLQNLGQGPELLIRYENEEAVDDSQLPKDRFSAERLKGVDSTLKIQPAELGDSAVYLCASSKDRGLANEQFFGPGTRLTVL.

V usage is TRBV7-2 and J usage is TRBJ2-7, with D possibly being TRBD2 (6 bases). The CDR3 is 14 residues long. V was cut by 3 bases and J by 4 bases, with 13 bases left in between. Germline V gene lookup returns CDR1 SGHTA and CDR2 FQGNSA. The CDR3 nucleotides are TGTGCCAGCAGCTTCGGCGGGGCGGGTTACGAGCAGTACTTC. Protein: CASSFGGAGYEQYF. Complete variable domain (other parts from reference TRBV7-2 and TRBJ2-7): GAGVSQSPSNKVTEKGKDVELRCDPISGHTALYWYRQSLGQGLEFLIYFQGNSAPDKSGLPSDRFSAERTGGSVSTLTIQRTQQEDSAVYLCASSFGGAGYEQYFGPGTRLTVT.

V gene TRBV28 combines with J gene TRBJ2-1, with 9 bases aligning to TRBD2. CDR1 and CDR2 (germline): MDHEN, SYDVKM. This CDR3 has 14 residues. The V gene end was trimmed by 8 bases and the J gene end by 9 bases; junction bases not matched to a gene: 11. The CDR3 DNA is TGTGCCAGCCAGGCTAGCGGGATGGCAGGTGAGCAGTTCTTC. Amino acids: CASQASGMAGEQFF.

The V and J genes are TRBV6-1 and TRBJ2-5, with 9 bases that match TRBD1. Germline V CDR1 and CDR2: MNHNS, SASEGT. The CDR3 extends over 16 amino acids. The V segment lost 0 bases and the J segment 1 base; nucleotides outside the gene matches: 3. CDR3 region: CASSEAWDRAQETQYF. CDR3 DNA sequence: TGTGCCAGCAGTGAAGCTTGGGACAGGGCCCAAGAGACCCAGTACTTC.

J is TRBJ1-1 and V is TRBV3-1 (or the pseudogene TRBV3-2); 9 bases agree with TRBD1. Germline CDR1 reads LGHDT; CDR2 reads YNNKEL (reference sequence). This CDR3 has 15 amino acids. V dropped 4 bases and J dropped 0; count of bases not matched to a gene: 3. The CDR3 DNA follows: TGTGCCAGCAGCCTCCGGGACAGGGTGAACACTGAAGCTTTCTTT. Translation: CASSLRDRVNTEAFF.

CDR3 bases: TGTGCCAGTAGTAATCCGTTCGGGGAGCTGTTTTTT. This gives the protein CASSNPFGELFF. The chain combines TRBV19 with TRBJ2-2; no reliable D call. The V gene's germline CDR1 is LNHDA and CDR2 SQIVND (reference sequence). The length of the CDR3 is 12 residues. V was cut by 4 bases and J by 7 bases, with 7 bases left in between.

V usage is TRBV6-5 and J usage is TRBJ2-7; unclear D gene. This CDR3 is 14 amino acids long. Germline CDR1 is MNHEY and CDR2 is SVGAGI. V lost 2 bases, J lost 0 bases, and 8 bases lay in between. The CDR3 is CASSYTVSSYEQYF. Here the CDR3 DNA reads TGTGCCAGCAGTTACACGGTTAGCTCCTACGAGCAGTACTTC.

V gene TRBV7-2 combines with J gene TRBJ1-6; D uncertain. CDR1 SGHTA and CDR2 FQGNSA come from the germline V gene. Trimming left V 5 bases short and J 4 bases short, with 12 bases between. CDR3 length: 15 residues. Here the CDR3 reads CASSPVSGYNSPLHF. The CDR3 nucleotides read TGTGCCAGCAGCCCCGTCTCAGGTTATAATTCACCCCTCCACTTT.